A selection of T cell receptor beta chains follows, all from one sample in a study of blood T cell repertoires in COVID-19. TCRdb's table, derived via immunoSEQ multiplex PCR, lists solely in-frame clones and lacks some. This table holds 200,000 to 250,000 clones, about 78% found once. Specimen: peripheral blood. All receptors come from a woman in her 70s with acute or convalescent COVID-19. CDR3s include the opening cysteine and the closing phenylalanine or tryptophan. D genes are given only for firm matches. Rows give clone size only sometimes, using once, few, many, or a class for an expanded clone.

D gene,J gene,V gene,clone size,CDR3 length,CDR3 protein,CDR3 DNA
NA,TRBJ1-5,TRBV13,NA,12,CASSNRDQPQHF,TGTGCCAGCAGTAACCGAGATCAGCCCCAGCATTTT
NA,TRBJ1-6,TRBV6-2/TRBV6-3,NA,16,CASSSAGRRFNSPLHF,TGTGCCAGCAGTTCGGCAGGGCGGAGATTTAATTCACCCCTCCACTTT
NA,TRBJ1-4,TRBV14,NA,12,CASTHRVEKLFF,TGTGCCAGCACGCACAGGGTTGAAAAACTGTTTTTT
NA,TRBJ1-3,TRBV10-3,NA,15,CAISDRTGSGNTIYF,TGTGCCATCAGTGATCGAACCGGCTCTGGAAACACCATATATTTT
TRBD1,TRBJ2-3,TRBV27,NA,14,CASSLSQGADTQYF,TGTGCCAGCAGTTTAAGCCAGGGGGCAGATACGCAGTATTTT
NA,TRBJ1-1,TRBV3-1/TRBV3-2,once,15,CASSQRGGVNTEAFF,TGTGCCAGCAGCCAACGGGGTGGGGTGAACACTGAAGCTTTCTTT
NA,TRBJ2-1,TRBV10-3,NA,13,CAIRGGEYNEQFF,TGTGCCATCAGGGGCGGGGAATACAATGAGCAGTTCTTC
NA,TRBJ2-1,TRBV18,NA,14,CASSPKATGQGMFF,TGTGCCAGCTCACCAAAAGCGACGGGGCAGGGGATGTTCTTC
NA,TRBJ2-2,TRBV7-2,NA,17,CASSLRSGGSNTGELFF,TGTGCCAGCAGCTTACGGTCGGGTGGATCAAACACCGGGGAGCTGTTTTTT
NA,TRBJ1-6,TRBV4-3,once,15,CASSQWAPDNSPLHF,TGCGCCAGCAGCCAATGGGCCCCGGATAATTCACCCCTCCACTTT
NA,TRBJ1-2,TRBV5-1,few,13,CASSTGSGDGYTF,TGCGCCAGCAGTACAGGGTCAGGGGATGGCTACACCTTC
NA,TRBJ2-3,TRBV5-1,NA,15,CASSLLNSLTDTQYF,TGCGCCAGCAGCTTGCTCAACAGCCTCACAGATACGCAGTATTTT
NA,TRBJ2-1,TRBV12-3/TRBV12-4,NA,13,CASSPRTINEQFF,TGTGCCAGCAGTCCAAGGACTATAAATGAGCAGTTCTTC
NA,TRBJ1-1,TRBV19,NA,15,CASSIGGTLNTEAFF,TGTGCCAGTAGTATTGGCGGGACTCTGAACACTGAAGCTTTCTTT
TRBD1,TRBJ1-2,TRBV19,NA,15,CASIPMTGLGYGYTF,TGTGCCAGTATACCGATGACAGGGCTGGGCTATGGCTACACCTTC